One and the same sample provided the 19 T cell receptor beta chains below, sequenced in a study of PD-1 blockade in mismatch repair-deficient tumors. Profiling relied on immunoSEQ multiplex PCR, and the TCRdb table lists in-frame clones only, not all of them. The sample lists 14,000 or so clones, around 83% occurring once. The material was PBMCs, obtained approximately 15 weeks after starting pembrolizumab. These receptors all come from an adult with mismatch repair-deficient cancer.

This chain connects TRBV28 to TRBJ2-3, with TRBD2 matching 8 bases. CDR1 is MDHEN, CDR2 SYDVKM, per germline. The CDR3 is 13 amino acids. The V segment lost 2 bases and the J segment 9 bases; nucleotides outside the gene matches: 4. CDR3 in DNA: TGTGCCAGCAGTTTAGGACTAGCCTACACGCAGTATTTT. It translates to CASSLGLAYTQYF. Complete variable domain (other parts from reference TRBV28 and TRBJ2-3): DVKVTQSSRYLVKRTGEKVFLECVQDMDHENMFWYRQDPGLGLRLIYFSYDVKMKEKGDIPEGYSVSREKKERFSLILESASTNQTSMYLCASSLGLAYTQYFGPGTRLTVL.

The chain employs TRBV18 and TRBJ2-1; 8 bases fit TRBD1. The CDR3 consists of 15 residues. The germline V gene encodes CDR1 KGHSH and CDR2 LQKENI. V lost 6 bases and J lost 6; bases outside the gene matches: 10. CDR3 residues: CASSYLGQGGNEQFF. The CDR3, as DNA: TGTGCCAGCTCCTACCTCGGACAGGGCGGCAATGAGCAGTTCTTC.

The V call is TRBV6-1, the J call TRBJ2-3, with D uncertain. Trimming shortened V by 3 bases and J by 8 bases, and 3 bases separated the two germline ends. The CDR3 is made up of 10 amino acids. Germline V gene data show CDR1 as MNHNS and CDR2 as SASEGT. The CDR3 protein is CASSERTQYF. The CDR3, as DNA: TGTGCCAGCAGTGAGCGTACGCAGTATTTT.

CDR3 amino acids: CAISRTSGNNEQFF. CDR3 in DNA: TGTGCCATCTCTAGGACTAGCGGGAACAATGAGCAGTTCTTC. This sequence joins TRBV19 and TRBJ2-1; 12 bases are shared with TRBD2. This CDR3 is 14 amino acids long. The V gene end was trimmed by 10 bases and the J gene end by 5 bases; junction bases not matched to a gene: 6. The germline V gene encodes CDR1 LNHDA and CDR2 SQIVND (reference sequence).

This chain connects TRBV28 to TRBJ2-2, with 13 bases matching TRBD2. CDR1 is MDHEN and CDR2 is SYDVKM in the germline V gene. The CDR3 spans 15 residues. Trimming removed 5 bases from V and 6 bases from J; junction bases left unmatched: 3. The CDR3 reads CASSPLAGGPGELFF. In nucleotides, the CDR3 is TGTGCCAGCAGTCCACTAGCGGGAGGGCCCGGGGAGCTGTTTTTT.

The chain links TRBV25-1 to TRBJ1-1; possibly TRBD1 for D (5 bases). Germline loops: CDR1 MGHDK, CDR2 SYGVNS. This CDR3 has 12 residues. V lost 7 bases and J lost 5, with 11 bases in between. Written as DNA, the CDR3 is TGTGCCAGCACCCTCGCAGGGACTGAAGCTTTCTTT. Translated, it gives CASTLAGTEAFF.

This clone was observed once. The chain recombines TRBV11-2 with TRBJ2-1; 7 bases agree with TRBD2. The J segment lost 4 bases and the V segment lost 0 bases, leaving 3 bases of the junction unmatched. The CDR3 has 15 amino acids. Germline V gives CDR1 SGHAT, CDR2 FQNNGV. The CDR3 loop reads CASSLEAGTYNEQFF. The CDR3, as DNA: TGTGCCAGCAGCTTAGAAGCGGGAACTTACAATGAGCAGTTCTTC.

This clone was found a few times. The V call is TRBV28, the J call TRBJ2-7; D may be TRBD2 (6 bases). Germline V gene data show CDR1 as MDHEN and CDR2 as SYDVKM. The ends were cut back, 5 bases at V and 3 bases at J, with 20 bases in the middle. This CDR3 contains 16 residues. The CDR3 here is CASSQHPGLPYYEQYF. Written as DNA, the CDR3 is TGTGCCAGCAGTCAGCACCCGGGACTTCCATACTACGAGCAGTACTTC.

This chain links TRBV10-3 with TRBJ2-2; D gene uncertain. The V gene lost 0 bases and the J gene lost 0 bases, with 5 bases spanning the gap. The CDR3 length is 15 residues. From germline, CDR1 is ENHRY and CDR2 SYGVKD. CDR3 sequence (DNA): TGTGCCATCAGTGAGTCCCAGACGAACACCGGGGAGCTGTTTTTT. Residues: CAISESQTNTGELFF.

This chain links TRBV7-6 with TRBJ2-1; perhaps TRBD2 as D (6 bases). Per the germline V gene, CDR1 is SGHVS and CDR2 is FNYEAQ. This CDR3 contains 16 residues. V shed 1 base and J shed 3 bases, with 13 bases lying between them. The CDR3 sequence: CASSLEVGGSYNEQFF. The CDR3 nucleotides read TGTGCCAGCAGCTTAGAGGTGGGAGGTAGCTACAATGAGCAGTTCTTC.

The rearrangement links TRBV5-1 to TRBJ2-3, with D possibly TRBD2 on 6 matching bases. V was cut by 0 bases and J by 2 bases, with 7 bases left in between. Per the germline V gene, CDR1 is SGHRS and CDR2 is YFSETQ. CDR3 length equals 14 residues. CDR3: CASSLAGDTDTQYF. In nucleotides, the CDR3 is TGCGCCAGCAGCTTGGCGGGAGACACAGATACGCAGTATTTT.

This sequence joins TRBV6-4 and TRBJ2-7; 7 bases fit TRBD1. The CDR3 length is 14 residues. CDR1 is MRHNA, CDR2 SNTAGT, per germline. Losses at the gene ends were 6 bases for V and 0 bases for J; bases not matched to a gene: 5. Here the CDR3 reads CASRPDRASYEQYF. The CDR3 region has the DNA TGTGCCAGCAGACCCGACAGGGCCTCCTACGAGCAGTACTTC.

This chain connects TRBV28 to TRBJ2-1; D unresolved. This CDR3 region has 14 residues. The germline gives CDR1 MDHEN, CDR2 SYDVKM. V gave up 5 bases and J gave up 7 bases, with 15 bases separating them. The DNA for the CDR3 is TGTGCCAGCAGTCTGACTGGTATTGAAAATGAGCAGTTCTTC. Translation gives CASSLTGIENEQFF.

This chain links TRBV28 with TRBJ1-2; 10 positions match TRBD1. CDR3 length equals 16 residues. V dropped 3 bases and J dropped 8; count of bases not matched to a gene: 12. CDR1 and CDR2 (germline): MDHEN, SYDVKM. The CDR3 DNA sequence: TGTGCCAGCAGTTTCGGGACAGGGGCCGTTTTGGGGGGCTACACCTTC. Translating gives CASSFGTGAVLGGYTF.

This clone showed up just once. The chain has TRBV30 and TRBJ1-4; possibly TRBD1 for D (6 bases). Trimming shortened V by 2 bases and J by 10 bases, and 14 bases separated the two germline ends. Looked up from germline, CDR1 is GTSNPN and CDR2 is SVGIG (reference sequence). The CDR3 loop spans 13 amino acids. DNA for the CDR3: TGTGCCTGGAGTCCGAGACAGGCCCGAAAACTGTTTTTT. Residues: CAWSPRQARKLFF. Variable domain in full (rest from reference TRBV30 and TRBJ1-4): SQTIHQWPATLVQPVGSPLSLECTVEGTSNPNLYWYRQAAGRGLQLLFYSVGIGQISSEVPQNLSASRPQDRQFILSSKKLLLSDSGFYLCAWSPRQARKLFFGSGTQLSVL.

This chain uses TRBV27 with TRBJ1-5; D call uncertain. The CDR3 extends over 12 amino acids. Germline V gene lookup returns CDR1 MNHEY and CDR2 SMNVEV (reference sequence). V lost 2 bases and J 6 bases, leaving 5 bases between the germline ends. The CDR3 here is CASSLIGQPQHF. CDR3 coding DNA: TGTGCCAGCAGTTTAATCGGTCAGCCCCAGCATTTT.

The V and J genes are TRBV29-1 and TRBJ2-3; 10 nucleotides line up with TRBD2. The germline V gene has CDR1 SQVTM and CDR2 ANQGSEA. The CDR3 contains 17 residues. J lost 10 bases, V lost 1 base, and 17 bases had no gene match. CDR3 amino acids: CSVEGSASGRVVLAQYF. The CDR3 DNA sequence: TGCAGCGTTGAAGGGTCGGCTAGCGGGAGAGTAGTCTTAGCGCAGTATTTT.

This chain uses TRBV10-3 with TRBJ2-3; 12 bases match TRBD2. Germline V lookup: CDR1 ENHRY, CDR2 SYGVKD. The CDR3 covers 17 residues. V gave up 6 bases and J gave up 0 bases; unmatched junction bases: 7. This chain's CDR3 is CAIRPPGLAGSTDTQYF. The CDR3 DNA is TGTGCCATCAGGCCCCCTGGACTAGCGGGGAGCACAGATACGCAGTATTTT.

CDR3 amino acids: CASSWTSGRAGEQFF. DNA for the CDR3: TGCGCCAGCAGCTGGACTAGCGGGAGGGCTGGTGAGCAGTTCTTC. V gene TRBV5-1 combines with J gene TRBJ2-1; 15 bases agree with TRBD2. J gave up 9 bases and V 3 bases, and 4 bases lay outside the gene matches. The germline V gene has CDR1 SGHRS and CDR2 YFSETQ. The CDR3 consists of 15 residues.